Presented here are 30 T cell receptor beta chains from one specimen sequenced in a study of cytomegalovirus exposure and HLA in healthy donors. Primers included in the PCR were 60 Vbeta and 13 Jbeta primers. The repertoire was sequenced with immunoSEQ multiplex PCR; TCRdb's copy has only in-frame clones and lacks some. This sample has 150,000 to 200,000 clones, with roughly 88% found just once. What was sequenced was PBMCs. All receptors come from a man in his fifties or sixties in good health and CMV-seropositive.

Remarks on this clone: An end of the junction differs from the germline gene, which may be a read error. This rearrangement joins TRBV27 to TRBJ2-2; D not certain. The CDR3 consists of 14 residues. Germline lookup yields CDR1 MNHEY and CDR2 SMNVEV (reference sequence). CDR3 sequence reads: CAGSFSRLRGELFF. CDR3 DNA sequence: TGTGCCGGCAGTTTCTCCCGCCTACGAGGGGAGCTGTTTTTT.

This CDR3 reads CASSYSRLAGRDEQFF. The CDR3, as DNA: TGTGCCAGCAGTTACTCCCGACTAGCGGGGAGGGATGAGCAGTTCTTC. The V and J genes are TRBV6-5 and TRBJ2-1; 11 bases match TRBD2. V was pared by 0 bases and J by 8 bases, with 6 bases of the junction left unmatched. This CDR3 is 16 amino acids long. In germline, CDR1 is MNHEY, CDR2 SVGAGI.

The chain links TRBV9 to TRBJ2-1, with TRBD1 matching 8 bases. Germline V gene lookup returns CDR1 SGDLS and CDR2 YYNGEE. The CDR3 contains 16 residues. V dropped 0 bases and J dropped 4; count of bases not matched to a gene: 6. The chain's CDR3 is CASSVGRGRSYNEQFF. In DNA form, the CDR3 reads TGTGCCAGCAGCGTAGGCAGGGGGCGAAGTTACAATGAGCAGTTCTTC.

V usage is TRBV5-6 and J usage is TRBJ1-2; possibly TRBD1 for D (5 bases). V lost 2 bases and J 7 bases, leaving 9 bases between the germline ends. This CDR3 comprises 12 residues. Germline V gives CDR1 SGHDT, CDR2 YYEEEE. In DNA, the CDR3 is TGTGCCAGCAGCTTAGGGGTTCGTGGCTACACCTTC. Its protein is CASSLGVRGYTF.

The rearrangement uses TRBV30 and TRBJ2-1; D is uncertain. The CDR3 totals 15 residues. The V end lost 1 base, the J end lost 0 bases, and 10 bases lay between the germline ends. The germline V gene has CDR1 GTSNPN and CDR2 SVGIG (reference sequence). This CDR3 is CAWSGADSSYNEQFF. DNA for the CDR3: TGTGCCTGGAGTGGCGCGGATAGCTCCTACAATGAGCAGTTCTTC.

The rearrangement links TRBV25-1 to TRBJ2-7, with D possibly TRBD1 on 6 matching bases. The CDR3 runs 13 residues. The germline CDR1 and CDR2 sequences are MGHDK and SYGVNS. V was shortened by 2 bases and J by 4 bases, with 9 bases between the two germline ends. Here the CDR3 reads CASSEIGQYEQYF. DNA of the CDR3: TGTGCCAGCAGTGAAATAGGACAGTACGAGCAGTACTTC.

The chain recombines TRBV2 with TRBJ2-1; 8 positions agree with TRBD2. CDR3 length equals 14 residues. V lost 2 bases to trimming and J lost 6 bases; unmatched junction nucleotides: 3. The V gene's germline CDR1 is SNHLY and CDR2 FYNNEI. In nucleotides, the CDR3 is TGTGCCAGCAGTGAACGGGGGGGCTTCAATGAGCAGTTCTTC. This translates into CASSERGGFNEQFF.

There are a few counts of this clone. CDR3 coding DNA: TGTGCCAGCAGCCTTTTTCCAGCGAATAATGAAAAACTGTTTTTT. Encoded protein: CASSLFPANNEKLFF. The J gene is TRBJ1-4, the V gene TRBV11-2; D ambiguous. V lost 5 bases to trimming and J lost 4 bases, with 14 bases between them. This CDR3 contains 15 residues. Germline loops: CDR1 SGHAT, CDR2 FQNNGV.

This clone was counted a single time. The chain couples TRBV5-4 to TRBJ2-7; perhaps TRBD2 as D (6 bases). The V gene's germline CDR1 is SGHNT and CDR2 YYREEE (reference sequence). The CDR3 covers 16 residues. The V end lost 4 bases, the J end lost 2 bases, and 19 bases lay between the germline ends. CDR3 sequence (DNA): TGTGCCAGCAGCCCTTACTCGCGGGGCCCGACCTACGAGCAGTACTTC. As protein: CASSPYSRGPTYEQYF.

This chain connects TRBV19 to TRBJ1-2, with 9 bases aligning to TRBD1. J lost 10 bases, V lost 6 bases, and 9 bases had no gene match. The CDR3 runs to 13 residues. Germline V gene lookup returns CDR1 LNHDA and CDR2 SQIVND (reference sequence). This CDR3 is CASRKVGTGSYTF. The CDR3 coding sequence is TGTGCCAGTAGGAAAGTAGGGACAGGGTCCTACACCTTC.

This sequence joins TRBV19 and TRBJ1-4; D ambiguous. The CDR3 sequence is 13 residues long. Trimming stripped 3 bases from V and 7 bases from J, with 9 bases between. Germline V gene lookup returns CDR1 LNHDA and CDR2 SQIVND (reference sequence). The DNA for the CDR3 is TGTGCCAGTAGTATTGCTGCGGGTGAAAAACTGTTTTTT. Translated, it gives CASSIAAGEKLFF.

On this clone itself: The same CDR3 is also encoded by other DNA sequences in this sample. The J gene is TRBJ1-5, the V gene TRBV5-6, with 11 positions matching TRBD1. Trimming at V came to 4 bases and at J to 0 bases, leaving 3 bases not matched to a gene. This CDR3 has 16 amino acids. The germline V gene encodes CDR1 SGHDT and CDR2 YYEEEE. The CDR3 is CASSLGQGVSNQPQHF. DNA of the CDR3: TGTGCCAGCAGCCTGGGACAGGGGGTTAGCAATCAGCCCCAGCATTTT.

Here the CDR3 DNA reads TGCGCCAGCAGCCAGACCGGGACAGTCGGCTATGGCTACACCTTC. Translation gives CASSQTGTVGYGYTF. The chain is built from TRBV4-1 and TRBJ1-2, with 7 bases matching TRBD1. This CDR3 has 15 residues. From germline, CDR1 is MGHRA and CDR2 YSYEKL. V shed 3 bases and J 4 bases; nucleotides not matched to a gene: 8.

This chain joins TRBV10-2 and TRBJ2-7; 9 nucleotides line up with TRBD1. CDR1 is WSHSY, CDR2 SAAADI, per germline. The V and J ends lost 2 bases and 1 base, in that order; junction bases with no gene match: 6. The CDR3 runs to 16 residues. The CDR3 DNA is TGCGCCAGCAGTGAGAGTGGGGGACAGGGATCCTACGAGCAGTACGTC. As protein: CASSESGGQGSYEQYV.

V and J are TRBV6-5 and TRBJ2-7; 7 bases line up with TRBD1. The CDR3 spans 11 residues. V lost 7 bases and J lost 6; bases outside the gene matches: 3. The germline V gene encodes CDR1 MNHEY and CDR2 SVGAGI. The chain's CDR3 is CASTYRGEQYF. The CDR3 DNA reads as TGTGCCAGCACCTACAGGGGCGAGCAGTACTTC.

As to this clone: Different DNA sequences within this sample yield the same CDR3. The rearrangement links TRBV7-3 to TRBJ1-3, with TRBD1 matching over 8 bases. The germline gives CDR1 SGHTA, CDR2 FQGTGA. Trimming removed 2 bases from V and 3 bases from J; junction bases left unmatched: 0. CDR3 length: 14 residues. As DNA, the CDR3 is TGTGCCAGCAGCTTAGGGACAGGTGGAAACACCATATATTTT. Translated: CASSLGTGGNTIYF.

The V gene is TRBV28, the J gene TRBJ2-5; tentative D call: TRBD2 (6 bases). Germline V gene sequence: CDR1 MDHEN, CDR2 SYDVKM. V lost 7 bases and J 0 bases, leaving 15 bases between the germline ends. The CDR3 is made up of 15 amino acids. The CDR3 coding sequence is TGTGCCAGCACCTCTGCGGGGAGTTACCAAGAGACCCAGTACTTC. Amino acid sequence: CASTSAGSYQETQYF.

This clone has only a few counts. The V gene is TRBV7-7, the J gene TRBJ2-2; 7 bases agree with TRBD2. The CDR3 consists of 15 residues. CDR1 and CDR2 (germline): SSHAT, FNYEAQ (reference sequence). V lost 5 bases and J lost 4; bases outside the gene matches: 7. The CDR3 DNA sequence: TGTGCCAGCAGCGTCGCGGGGGTAGGCACCGGGGAGCTGTTTTTT. The encoded protein is CASSVAGVGTGELFF.

This clone was found once. V usage is TRBV5-4 and J usage is TRBJ1-1; 10 bases agree with TRBD1. V trimming: 5 bases; J trimming: 3 bases; junction bases outside the gene matches: 13. The CDR3 is made up of 17 amino acids. Germline loops: CDR1 SGHNT, CDR2 YYREEE (reference sequence). CDR3 in amino acids: CASRPTAGTGDHTEAFF. CDR3 DNA: TGTGCCAGCAGGCCTACGGCCGGGACAGGGGATCACACTGAAGCTTTCTTT.

This chain uses TRBV29-1 with TRBJ2-1, with D uncertain. This CDR3 spans 13 amino acids. Germline V gives CDR1 SQVTM, CDR2 ANQGSEA. V shed 5 bases and J shed 4 bases, with 12 bases lying between them. For the CDR3, the DNA is TGCAGCGTTTCCGACTTGATTTACAATGAGCAGTTCTTC. This translates into CSVSDLIYNEQFF.

The rearrangement joins TRBV5-1 to TRBJ2-5; maybe TRBD1 (6 bases). This CDR3 is built from 15 residues. From germline, CDR1 is SGHRS and CDR2 YFSETQ. The V gene lost 0 bases and the J gene lost 1 base, with 10 bases spanning the gap. The CDR3 spells CASSLDGGPQETQYF. CDR3 nucleotides: TGCGCCAGCAGCTTGGATGGGGGCCCCCAAGAGACCCAGTACTTC. Full variable domain (rest looked up from reference TRBV5-1 and TRBJ2-5): KAGVTQTPRYLIKTRGQQVTLSCSPISGHRSVSWYQQTPGQGLQFLFEYFSETQRNKGNFPGRFSGRQFSNSRSEMNVSTLELGDSALYLCASSLDGGPQETQYFGPGTRLLVL.

This sequence joins TRBV6-5 and TRBJ1-5; 9 nucleotides line up with TRBD1. Germline V gives CDR1 MNHEY, CDR2 SVGAGI. The CDR3 length is 15 residues. J lost 4 bases, V lost 5 bases, and 6 bases had no gene match. The CDR3 reads CASSADRGANQPQHF. As DNA, the CDR3 is TGTGCCAGCAGTGCGGACAGGGGTGCAAATCAGCCCCAGCATTTT.

The gene calls are TRBV10-3 and TRBJ2-3, with 8 bases matching TRBD2. The germline V gene encodes CDR1 ENHRY and CDR2 SYGVKD. The CDR3 is made up of 17 amino acids. V was pared by 4 bases and J by 4 bases, with 13 bases of the junction left unmatched. CDR3 DNA: TGTGCCATCAGTGGCGGCGGAGCGGGAGTCGTCGCAGATACGCAGTATTTT. It encodes CAISGGGAGVVADTQYF.

This chain connects TRBV5-8 to TRBJ2-1; D call uncertain. This CDR3 has 11 residues. Germline loops: CDR1 SGHTS, CDR2 YDEGEE. V gave up 4 bases and J gave up 5 bases, with 4 bases separating them. The CDR3 region is CASSANNEQFF. CDR3 nucleotides: TGTGCCAGCAGCGCTAACAATGAGCAGTTCTTC.

This clone came up a few times. The chain recombines TRBV27 with TRBJ2-1; TRBD1 matches at 7 bases. Germline CDR1 MNHEY, CDR2 SMNVEV (reference sequence). The ends lost 5 bases at V and 0 bases at J; junction bases unmatched: 10. The CDR3 runs to 17 residues. The CDR3 DNA reads as TGTGCCAGCAGTGGACTGAAGACAGGGTTCTCCTACAATGAGCAGTTCTTC. Translated, it gives CASSGLKTGFSYNEQFF.

The rearrangement joins TRBV5-1 to TRBJ1-2, with a tentative D call TRBD1 (6 bases). CDR1 is SGHRS, CDR2 YFSETQ, per germline. The V and J ends lost 4 bases and 5 bases respectively, with 12 bases between them. This CDR3 is 13 amino acids long. CDR3 in amino acids: CASSRGGRYGYTF. CDR3 nucleotides: TGCGCCAGCAGCCGGGGGGGCCGGTATGGCTACACCTTC. Full variable domain (missing parts from reference TRBV5-1 and TRBJ1-2): KAGVTQTPRYLIKTRGQQVTLSCSPISGHRSVSWYQQTPGQGLQFLFEYFSETQRNKGNFPGRFSGRQFSNSRSEMNVSTLELGDSALYLCASSRGGRYGYTFGSGTRLTVV.

The chain recombines TRBV7-8 with TRBJ2-1, with D tentatively TRBD2 (6 bases). CDR1 is SGHVS and CDR2 is FQNEAQ in the germline V gene. The CDR3 is 18 residues long. Between the trimmed V and J ends, which lost 10 bases and 0 bases, there was a span of 25 bases. As DNA, the CDR3 is TGTGCCACCGGCCCCCGCCCCCTAGCGTTCGGCTCCTACAATGAGCAGTTCTTC. Translated: CATGPRPLAFGSYNEQFF.

The J gene is TRBJ1-2, the V gene TRBV19; unclear D gene. Trimming stripped 3 bases from V and 2 bases from J, with 10 bases between. The CDR3 has 14 amino acids. Germline V CDR1 and CDR2: LNHDA, SQIVND (reference sequence). The CDR3 is CASSILQINYGYTF. The CDR3 DNA is TGTGCCAGTAGTATTTTACAGATCAACTATGGCTACACCTTC.

This clone was picked up a small number of times. The V call is TRBV6-6, the J call TRBJ2-1, with unresolved D. This CDR3 contains 13 residues. Germline V gene sequence: CDR1 MNHNY, CDR2 SVGAGI (reference sequence). The V and J ends lost 7 bases and 8 bases respectively, with 15 bases between them. The CDR3 here is CASTQDWLDEQFF. The DNA of the CDR3 is TGTGCCAGCACCCAAGACTGGCTGGATGAGCAGTTCTTC.

J is TRBJ1-3 and V is TRBV6-5; D not certain. V gave up 6 bases and J gave up 4 bases, with 4 bases separating them. From germline, CDR1 is MNHEY and CDR2 SVGAGI. The CDR3 contains 11 residues. CDR3 nucleotides: TGTGCCAGCAGACAAGGAAACACCATATATTTT. Amino acid sequence: CASRQGNTIYF.